This record concerns one T cell receptor (beta chain) sequence. No antigen is known for it. The data derive from a study of tumor-infiltrating lymphocytes in localized non-small cell lung cancer. Overall study results and limits: IM1 and IM2 tumors showed no difference in T-cell fraction. Tumors had more T cell infiltration than uninvolved lung, per TCRbeta sequencing and CD3 counts.

Clones were sequenced by immunoSEQ multiplex PCR, and TCRdb holds only the in-frame ones, with some missing. The sample lists some 6,700 clones; 65% to 75% were seen once. Per the germline V gene, CDR1 is SGHTA and CDR2 is FQGNSA. V lost 6 bases and J lost 6, with 8 bases in between. The CDR3 spans 11 residues. The V and J genes are TRBV7-2 and TRBJ2-5; D is undetermined. The material sequenced was lung tumor tissue. The source is a human donor with non-small cell lung cancer. This CDR3 reads CASSQRQTQYF. The CDR3 bases are TGTGCCAGCAGTCAACGCCAGACCCAGTACTTC.